This T cell receptor (beta chain) was documented in a study of T cell repertoires in cytomegalovirus infection. For the study at large: CMV infection and matching HLA type were both indicated by public TCR beta signatures.

This clonotype was counted only a few times. Its antigen is unidentified. TCRdb called the reads again in MiXCR, with one record for every CDR3 protein. This table holds roughly 320,000 distinct CDR3 sequences, more than 8% found once. Germline trimming cut 6 bases from V and 12 bases from J; bases unmatched to any gene: 8. CDR1 DFQATT and CDR2 SNEGSKA come from the germline V gene (reference sequence). The length of the CDR3 is 13 residues. Study outcomes and limitations: What dominated the ex vivo response were HLA-C-restricted CMV-specific TCR beta clonotypes. Summed frequency of shared TCR beta families picked out CMV carriers who also had the relevant HLA.

J is TRBJ2-1 and V is TRBV20-1; 13 bases match TRBD2. This TCR came from a human donor in good health (CMV status not recorded). Some clones in this sample may be carry-over from other donors' samples. The specimen was PBMCs. The CDR3 is CSANGLAGDGQFF. CDR3 nucleotides: TGCAGTGCCAATGGACTAGCGGGGGACGGGCAGTTCTTC.